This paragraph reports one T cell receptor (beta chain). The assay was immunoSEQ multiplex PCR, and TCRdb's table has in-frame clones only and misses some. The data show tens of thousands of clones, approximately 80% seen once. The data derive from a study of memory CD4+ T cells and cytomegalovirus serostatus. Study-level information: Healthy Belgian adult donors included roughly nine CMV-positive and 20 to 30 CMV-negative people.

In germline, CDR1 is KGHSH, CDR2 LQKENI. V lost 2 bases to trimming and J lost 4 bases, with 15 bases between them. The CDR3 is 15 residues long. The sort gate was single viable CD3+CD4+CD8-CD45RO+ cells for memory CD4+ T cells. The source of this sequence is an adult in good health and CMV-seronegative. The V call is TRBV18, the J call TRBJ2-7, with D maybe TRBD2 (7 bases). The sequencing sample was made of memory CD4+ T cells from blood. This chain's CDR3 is CASSPGGLREYEQYF. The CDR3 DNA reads TGTGCCAGCTCACCAGGGGGCCTGCGGGAGTACGAGCAGTACTTC. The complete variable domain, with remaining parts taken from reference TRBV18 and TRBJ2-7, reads NAGVMQNPRHLVRRRGQEARLRCSPMKGHSHVYWYRQLPEEGLKFMVYLQKENIIDESGMPKERFSAEFPKEGPSILRIQQVVRGDSAAYFCASSPGGLREYEQYFGPGTRLTVT.